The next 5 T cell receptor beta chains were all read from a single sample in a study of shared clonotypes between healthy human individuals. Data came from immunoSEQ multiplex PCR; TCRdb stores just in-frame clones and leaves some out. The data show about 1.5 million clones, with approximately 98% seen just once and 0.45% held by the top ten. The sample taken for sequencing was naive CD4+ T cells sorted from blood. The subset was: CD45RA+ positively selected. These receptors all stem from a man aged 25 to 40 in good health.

The CDR3 here is CASSVSPEFYGYTF. CDR3 DNA sequence: TGTGCCAGCAGCGTATCCCCGGAATTCTATGGCTACACCTTC. The chain links TRBV9 to TRBJ1-2, with D uncertain. Germline V CDR1 and CDR2: SGDLS, YYNGEE. Trimming stripped 1 base from V and 4 bases from J, with 11 bases between. There are 14 residues in the CDR3.

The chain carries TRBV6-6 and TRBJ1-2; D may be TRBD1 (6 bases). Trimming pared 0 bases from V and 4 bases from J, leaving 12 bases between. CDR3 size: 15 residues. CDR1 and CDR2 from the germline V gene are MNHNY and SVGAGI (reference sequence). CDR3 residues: CASSYSVDRVYGYTF. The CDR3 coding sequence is TGTGCCAGCAGTTACTCAGTGGACAGAGTCTATGGCTACACCTTC.

This CDR3 is CASSLDSSYEQYF. The CDR3 DNA reads as TGTGCCAGCAGCTTAGATAGCTCCTACGAGCAGTACTTC. The chain is built from TRBV13 and TRBJ2-7, with no clear D. The CDR3 spans 13 residues. Trimming shortened V by 1 base and J by 0 bases, and 4 bases separated the two germline ends. Germline V gene lookup returns CDR1 PRHDT and CDR2 FYEKMQ (reference sequence).

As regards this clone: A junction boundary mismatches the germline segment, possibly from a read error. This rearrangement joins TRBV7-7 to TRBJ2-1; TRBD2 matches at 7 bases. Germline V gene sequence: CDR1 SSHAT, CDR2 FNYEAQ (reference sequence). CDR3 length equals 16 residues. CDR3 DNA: TGTGCTAGCAGCCAATATTCCGGGACTAAAAACAATGAGCAGTTCTTC. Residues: CASSQYSGTKNNEQFF.

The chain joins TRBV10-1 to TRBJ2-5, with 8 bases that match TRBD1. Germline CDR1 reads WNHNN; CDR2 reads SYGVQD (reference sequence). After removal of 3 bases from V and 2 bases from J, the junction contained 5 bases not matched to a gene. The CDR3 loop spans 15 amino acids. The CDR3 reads CASSDKGTGQETQYF. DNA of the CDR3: TGCGCCAGCAGTGATAAGGGGACAGGTCAAGAGACCCAGTACTTC.